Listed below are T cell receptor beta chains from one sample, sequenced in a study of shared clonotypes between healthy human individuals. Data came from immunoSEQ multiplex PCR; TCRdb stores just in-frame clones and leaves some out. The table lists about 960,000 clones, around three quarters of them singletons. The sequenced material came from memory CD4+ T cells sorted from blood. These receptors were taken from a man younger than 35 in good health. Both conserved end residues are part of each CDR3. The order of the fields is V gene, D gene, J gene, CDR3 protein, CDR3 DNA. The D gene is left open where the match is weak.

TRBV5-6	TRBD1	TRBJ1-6	CASSADRDRGLSRPLHF	TGTGCCAGCAGCGCGGACCGGGACAGGGGACTATCCAGGCCCCTCCACTTT
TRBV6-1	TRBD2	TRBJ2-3	CASSEEGTSGGRRDTQYF	TGTGCCAGCAGTGAAGAAGGGACTAGCGGGGGGCGTAGAGATACGCAGTATTTT
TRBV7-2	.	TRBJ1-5	CASSTGRELQHF	TGTGCCAGCAGCACGGGACGGGAACTCCAGCATTTT
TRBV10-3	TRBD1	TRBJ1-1	CAISGQGHPEAFF	TGTGCCATCAGTGGACAGGGTCATCCTGAAGCTTTCTTT
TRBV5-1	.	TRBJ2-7	CASRSQDSTYEQYF	TGCGCCAGCAGGAGTCAGGACTCAACCTACGAGCAGTACTTC
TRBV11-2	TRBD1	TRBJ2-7	CASSLGTGAYEQYF	TGTGCCAGCAGCTTAGGGACAGGGGCCTACGAGCAGTACTTC
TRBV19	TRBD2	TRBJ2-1	CASSGTSGHNEQFF	TGTGCCAGTAGTGGGACTAGCGGCCACAATGAGCAGTTCTTC
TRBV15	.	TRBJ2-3	CATSRDLGGLGADTQYF	TGTGCCACCAGCAGAGATCTTGGGGGGCTAGGGGCAGATACGCAGTATTTT
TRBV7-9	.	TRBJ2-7	CASSLTWGEYEQYF	TGTGCCAGCAGCTTAACCTGGGGGGAGTACGAGCAGTACTTC
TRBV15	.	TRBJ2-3	CATSRDRNTQYF	TGTGCCACCAGCAGAGATCGAAATACGCAGTATTTT
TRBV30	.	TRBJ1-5	CAWSLWGGNQPQHF	TGTGCCTGGAGTTTGTGGGGAGGAAATCAGCCCCAGCATTTT
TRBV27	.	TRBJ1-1	CASKALNGGLGTEAFF	TGTGCCAGCAAGGCGCTAAATGGAGGGCTTGGCACTGAAGCTTTCTTT
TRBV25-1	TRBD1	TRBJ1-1	CASSGGDRKAFF	TGTGCCAGCAGTGGGGGGGACAGAAAAGCTTTCTTT
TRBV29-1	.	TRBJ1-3	CSVVLQGSGNTIYF	TGCAGCGTTGTGTTGCAGGGCAGCGGAAACACCATATATTTT
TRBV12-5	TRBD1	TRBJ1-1	CASGLVLTGQVTEAFF	TGTGCTAGTGGTTTGGTACTAACGGGACAGGTCACTGAAGCTTTCTTT
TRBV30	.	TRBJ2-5	CAWRAARETQYF	TGTGCCTGGAGAGCGGCGCGAGAGACCCAGTACTTC
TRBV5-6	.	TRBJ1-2	CASSLAGANYGYTF	TGTGCCAGCAGCCTGGCAGGGGCTAACTATGGCTACACCTTC
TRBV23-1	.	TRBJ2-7	CASSPTGQGGYEQYF	TGCGCCAGCAGTCCGACAGGTCAAGGGGGCTACGAGCAGTACTTC
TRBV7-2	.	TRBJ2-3	CASSFATDTQYF	TGTGCCAGCAGCTTTGCAACAGATACGCAGTATTTT